This TCR beta chain came from a study of identical twins. This clonotype was observed a handful of times. TCRdb re-analysed the 5' RACE reads in MiXCR, keeping a single row per CDR3 protein. Found here are around 290,000 distinct CDR3 sequences, less than 9.5% of them singletons; the top ten hold around 7.1%. Every donor was a healthy Caucasian. CDR1 and CDR2 from the germline V gene are LNHDA and SQIVND (reference sequence). This CDR3 has 15 residues. The V end was cut by 3 bases, the J end by 1 base, with 12 bases between. The same data also went into a second study, on yellow fever vaccine responses in identical twins.

The V and J genes are TRBV19 and TRBJ2-5; D uncertain. The receptor was derived from a young woman in good health. Input material: CD8+ T cells sorted from blood. The CDR3 nucleotides are TGTGCCAGTAGTATTATGGGCGGCAGCCAAGAGACCCAGTACTTC. Its translation: CASSIMGGSQETQYF. The entire variable domain, with the rest obtained from reference TRBV19 and TRBJ2-5, is as follows: DGGITQSPKYLFRKEGQNVTLSCEQNLNHDAMYWYRQDPGQGLRLIYYSQIVNDFQKGDIAEGYSVSREKKESFPLTVTSAQKNPTAFYLCASSIMGGSQETQYFGPGTRLLVL.